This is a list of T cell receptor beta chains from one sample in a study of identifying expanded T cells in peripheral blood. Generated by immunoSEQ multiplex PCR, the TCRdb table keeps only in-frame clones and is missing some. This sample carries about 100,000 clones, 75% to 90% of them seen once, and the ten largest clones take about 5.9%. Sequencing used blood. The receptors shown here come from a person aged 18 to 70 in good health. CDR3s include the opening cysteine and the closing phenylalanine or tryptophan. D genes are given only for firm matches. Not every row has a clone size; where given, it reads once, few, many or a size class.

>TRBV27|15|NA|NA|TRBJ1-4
CASSLSRTGNEKLFF
TGTGCCAGCAGTTTATCGAGGACGGGAAATGAAAAACTGTTTTTT
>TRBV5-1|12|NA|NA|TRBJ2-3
CASSGSTDTQYF
TGCGCCAGCAGCGGCAGCACAGATACGCAGTATTTT
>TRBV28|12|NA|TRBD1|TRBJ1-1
CASSLNRDSAFF
TGTGCCAGCAGTTTAAACCGGGACAGCGCTTTCTTT
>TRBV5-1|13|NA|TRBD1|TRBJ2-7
CASSGRGRPEQYF
TGCGCCAGCAGCGGCAGGGGGCGGCCCGAGCAGTACTTC
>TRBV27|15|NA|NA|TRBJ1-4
CASGLGDGSYEKLFF
TGTGCCAGCGGGCTAGGCGACGGGAGCTATGAAAAACTGTTTTTT
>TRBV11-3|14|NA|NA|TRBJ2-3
CASSLVLAGVTQYF
TGTGCCAGCAGCTTAGTACTAGCCGGGGTTACGCAGTATTTT
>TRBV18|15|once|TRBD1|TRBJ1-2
CASSRGQDANYGYTF
TGTGCCAGCTCACGGGGACAGGATGCTAACTATGGCTACACCTTC
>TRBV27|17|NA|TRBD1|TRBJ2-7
CASSLSSPGQVGYEQYF
TGTGCCAGCAGTTTATCGAGCCCTGGACAGGTTGGCTACGAGCAGTACTTC
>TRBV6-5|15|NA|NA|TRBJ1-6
CASIKRFQGNSPLHF
TGTGCCAGCATCAAACGGTTCCAGGGAAATTCACCCCTCCACTTT
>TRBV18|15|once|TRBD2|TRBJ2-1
CASQGTSGDYNEQFF
TGTGCCAGCCAGGGGACTAGCGGGGATTACAATGAGCAGTTCTTC
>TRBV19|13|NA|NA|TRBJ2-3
CASRPTGTDTQYF
TGTGCCAGTAGGCCGACGGGCACAGATACGCAGTATTTT
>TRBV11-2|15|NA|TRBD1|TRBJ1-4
CASSFPRGTGEKLFF
TGTGCCAGCAGCTTCCCTCGGGGGACAGGTGAAAAACTGTTTTTT
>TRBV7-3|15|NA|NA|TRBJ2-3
CASSRVWQSTDTQYF
TGTGCCAGCAGCCGAGTTTGGCAGAGCACAGATACGCAGTATTTT
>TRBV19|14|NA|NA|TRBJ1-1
CATKTGQLNTEAFF
TGTGCCACCAAGACCGGACAGCTGAACACTGAAGCTTTCTTT
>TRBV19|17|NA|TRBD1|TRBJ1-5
CASSIPPGGAGNQPQHF
TGTGCCAGTAGTATCCCGCCAGGGGGCGCAGGCAATCAGCCCCAGCATTTT
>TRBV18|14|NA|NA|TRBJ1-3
CASSPPAGVDTIYF
TGTGCCAGCTCACCACCGGCCGGGGTGGACACCATATATTTT
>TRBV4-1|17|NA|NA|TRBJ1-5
CASSQGARGPSNQPQHF
TGCGCCAGCAGCCAAGGGGCGAGGGGTCCTAGCAATCAGCCCCAGCATTTT
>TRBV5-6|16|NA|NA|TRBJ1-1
CASSPQGRLGTPEAFF
TGTGCCAGCAGCCCGCAGGGCCGACTGGGGACCCCTGAAGCTTTCTTT
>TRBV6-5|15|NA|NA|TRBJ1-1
CASSHPGGGRAEAFF
TGTGCCAGCAGTCACCCGGGGGGGGGTAGGGCTGAAGCTTTCTTT
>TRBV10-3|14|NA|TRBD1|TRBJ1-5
CAISGTGDNQPQHF
TGTGCCATCAGTGGGACAGGAGACAATCAGCCCCAGCATTTT
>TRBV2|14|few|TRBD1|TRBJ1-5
CASSGGQGGQPQHF
TGTGCCAGCAGCGGAGGACAGGGAGGTCAGCCCCAGCATTTT
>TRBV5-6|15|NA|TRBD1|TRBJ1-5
CASSIGTGPNQPQHF
TGTGCCAGCAGCATTGGGACAGGACCCAATCAGCCCCAGCATTTT
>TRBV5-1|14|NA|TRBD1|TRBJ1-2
CASSTGTGYYGYTF
TGCGCCAGCAGCACCGGGACAGGGTACTATGGCTACACCTTC
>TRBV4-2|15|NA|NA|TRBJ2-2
CASSPRFLDHGELFF
TGTGCCAGCAGCCCCAGGTTTTTGGATCACGGGGAGCTGTTTTTT
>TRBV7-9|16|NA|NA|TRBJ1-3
CASSLLSGLLGNTIYF
TGTGCCAGCAGCTTACTTTCCGGATTATTGGGAAACACCATATATTTT
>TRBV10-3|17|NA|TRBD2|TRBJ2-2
CAISGLAGGPNTGELFF
TGTGCCATCAGCGGACTAGCGGGAGGACCGAACACCGGGGAGCTGTTTTTT
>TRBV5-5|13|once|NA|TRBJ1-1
CASSLTQYTEAFF
TGTGCCAGCAGCTTGACACAGTACACTGAAGCTTTCTTT